These 11 T cell receptor beta chains share one sample of origin, sequenced in a study of cytomegalovirus exposure and HLA in healthy donors. PCR was performed using 60 Vbeta and 13 Jbeta primers. The assay was immunoSEQ multiplex PCR, and TCRdb's table has in-frame clones only and misses some. The sample lists approximately 120,000 clones; 60% to 80% were seen once. Sequences were obtained from PBMCs. All receptors come from a man between 25 and 39 years old in good health and CMV-seronegative.

This CDR3 reads CASSFASTPQHF. CDR3 bases: TGTGCCAGCAGTTTCGCATCTACGCCCCAGCATTTT. The gene calls are TRBV2 and TRBJ1-5; D gene uncertain. Germline lookup yields CDR1 SNHLY and CDR2 FYNNEI. The CDR3 has 12 residues. V was pared by 5 bases and J by 9 bases, with 11 bases between.

This clone was detected only once. The chain recombines TRBV14 with TRBJ1-1; TRBD1 is a possible D gene (6 bases). The CDR3 totals 14 residues. The germline V and J ends were trimmed by 4 bases and 1 base, with 10 bases remaining between them. Germline V gene sequence: CDR1 SGHDN, CDR2 FVKESK. The CDR3 sequence is CASSPRGANTEAFF. CDR3 bases: TGTGCCAGCAGCCCCCGGGGGGCGAACACTGAAGCTTTCTTT.

This clone was detected a few times. The chain joins TRBV30 to TRBJ2-1; TRBD1 matches 10 bases. This CDR3 is 13 amino acids long. CDR1 GTSNPN and CDR2 SVGIG come from the germline V gene (reference sequence). V lost 3 bases to trimming and J lost 6 bases; unmatched junction nucleotides: 2. The CDR3 DNA is TGTGCCTGGAGGGGACAGGGGAGCAATGAGCAGTTCTTC. Its translation: CAWRGQGSNEQFF.

The count of this clone is one. The chain combines TRBV10-3 with TRBJ2-6; D is unclear. Germline CDR1 and CDR2: ENHRY and SYGVKD. The V and J ends lost 3 bases and 1 base respectively, with 4 bases between them. This CDR3 is built from 14 residues. CDR3 protein: CAISDPSGANVLTF. In DNA, the CDR3 is TGTGCCATCAGTGATCCATCTGGGGCCAACGTCCTGACTTTC.

V and J are TRBV7-2 and TRBJ2-7; TRBD2 is a possible D gene (7 bases). The CDR3 loop spans 13 amino acids. Trimming pared 4 bases from V and 6 bases from J, leaving 13 bases between. The germline V gene encodes CDR1 SGHTA and CDR2 FQGNSA. The chain's CDR3 is CASSSRGGVEQYF. The CDR3 DNA reads TGTGCCAGCAGCTCCCGAGGGGGGGTCGAGCAGTACTTC.

The V gene is TRBV5-6, the J gene TRBJ2-2, with D possibly matching TRBD1 (6 bases). The CDR3 contains 17 residues. V lost 0 bases and J 8 bases, leaving 20 bases between the germline ends. Germline CDR1 reads SGHDT; CDR2 reads YYEEEE. The CDR3 DNA sequence: TGTGCCAGCAGCTTGGCCAAGGGGGTTCGGGGTCCTGGGGAGCTGTTTTTT. Translation gives CASSLAKGVRGPGELFF.

The V gene is TRBV18, the J gene TRBJ2-7; D might be TRBD1 (5 bases). Germline CDR1 reads KGHSH; CDR2 reads LQKENI. CDR3 length: 12 residues. V shed 1 base and J shed 5 bases, with 6 bases lying between them. CDR3 protein: CASSPQGNEQYF. The CDR3 DNA reads TGTGCCAGCTCACCACAGGGGAACGAGCAGTACTTC. Full variable domain (missing parts from reference TRBV18 and TRBJ2-7): NAGVMQNPRHLVRRRGQEARLRCSPMKGHSHVYWYRQLPEEGLKFMVYLQKENIIDESGMPKERFSAEFPKEGPSILRIQQVVRGDSAAYFCASSPQGNEQYFGPGTRLTVT.

This clone has more than one count but fewer than ten. The V and J genes are TRBV19 and TRBJ1-1; unclear D gene. The CDR3 sequence is 13 residues long. Trimming pared 5 bases from V and 2 bases from J, leaving 9 bases between. Looked up from germline, CDR1 is LNHDA and CDR2 is SQIVND (reference sequence). The chain's CDR3 is CASSPRKNTEAFF. DNA of the CDR3: TGTGCCAGTAGTCCCCGTAAAAACACTGAAGCTTTCTTT.

This clone appeared a single time. This sequence joins TRBV4-2 and TRBJ2-5; 8 bases fit TRBD2. This CDR3 comprises 13 residues. Germline trimming cut 4 bases from V and 4 bases from J; bases unmatched to any gene: 2. CDR1 and CDR2 (germline): LGHNA, YNFKEQ. CDR3 amino acids: CASSPAGGETQYF. The CDR3 DNA reads as TGTGCCAGCAGCCCCGCGGGGGGAGAGACCCAGTACTTC.

This rearrangement joins TRBV7-3 to TRBJ1-2, with D maybe TRBD1 (5 bases). The CDR3 runs to 16 residues. Germline values: CDR1 SGHTA, CDR2 FQGTGA. The V end lost 10 bases, the J end lost 1 base, and 22 bases lay between the germline ends. The CDR3 loop reads CATPRPTARYNYGYTF. The CDR3 coding sequence is TGTGCCACCCCCCGACCGACAGCAAGATATAACTATGGCTACACCTTC. Supplemented by reference TRBV7-3 and TRBJ1-2, the full variable domain reads GAGVSQTPSNKVTEKGKYVELRCDPISGHTALYWYRQSLGQGPEFLIYFQGTGAADDSGLPNDRFFAVRPEGSVSTLKIQRTERGDSAVYLCATPRPTARYNYGYTFGSGTRLTVV.

This chain links TRBV28 with TRBJ2-5; the match to TRBD1 covers 8 bases. The closer fit of TRBJ2-7 to the DNA end suggests the J call may be wrong. This CDR3 has 14 residues. From germline, CDR1 is MDHEN and CDR2 SYDVKM. CDR3 nucleotide sequence: TGTGCCAGCAGTTCTCAGGGGGCGGTATCCGAGCAGTACTTC. As protein: CASSSQGAVSEQYF.